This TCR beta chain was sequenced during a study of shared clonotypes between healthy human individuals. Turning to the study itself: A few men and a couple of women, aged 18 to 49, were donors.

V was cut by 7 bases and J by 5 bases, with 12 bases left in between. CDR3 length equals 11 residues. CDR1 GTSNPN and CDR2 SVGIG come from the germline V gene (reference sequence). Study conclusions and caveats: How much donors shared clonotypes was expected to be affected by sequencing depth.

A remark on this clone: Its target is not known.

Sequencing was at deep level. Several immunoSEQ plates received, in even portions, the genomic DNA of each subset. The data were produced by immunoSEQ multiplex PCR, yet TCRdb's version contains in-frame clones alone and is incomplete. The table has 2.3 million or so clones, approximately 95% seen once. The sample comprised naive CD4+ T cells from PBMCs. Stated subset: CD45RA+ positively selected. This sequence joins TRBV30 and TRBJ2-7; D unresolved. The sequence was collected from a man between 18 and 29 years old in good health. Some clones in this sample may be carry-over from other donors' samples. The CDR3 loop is CASRAWNEQYF. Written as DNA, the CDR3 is TGTGCCTCCCGAGCCTGGAACGAGCAGTACTTC.